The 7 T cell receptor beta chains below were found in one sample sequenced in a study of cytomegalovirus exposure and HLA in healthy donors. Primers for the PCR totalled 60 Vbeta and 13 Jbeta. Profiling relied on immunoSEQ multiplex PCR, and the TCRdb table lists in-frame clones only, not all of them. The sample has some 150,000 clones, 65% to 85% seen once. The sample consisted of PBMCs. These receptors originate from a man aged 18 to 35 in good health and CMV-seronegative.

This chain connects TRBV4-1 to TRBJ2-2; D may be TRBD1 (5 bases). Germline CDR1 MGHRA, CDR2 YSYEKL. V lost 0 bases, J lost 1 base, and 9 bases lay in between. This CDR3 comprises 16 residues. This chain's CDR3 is CASSQDSGQNTGELFF. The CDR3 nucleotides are TGCGCCAGCAGCCAAGATTCAGGGCAGAACACCGGGGAGCTGTTTTTT.

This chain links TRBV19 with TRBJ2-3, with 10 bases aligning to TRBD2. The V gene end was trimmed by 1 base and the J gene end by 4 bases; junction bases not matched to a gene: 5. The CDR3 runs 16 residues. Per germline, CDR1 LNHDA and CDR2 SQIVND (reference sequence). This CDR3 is CASSIGERGGSDTQYF. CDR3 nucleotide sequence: TGTGCCAGTAGTATAGGGGAGCGGGGGGGCTCAGATACGCAGTATTTT.

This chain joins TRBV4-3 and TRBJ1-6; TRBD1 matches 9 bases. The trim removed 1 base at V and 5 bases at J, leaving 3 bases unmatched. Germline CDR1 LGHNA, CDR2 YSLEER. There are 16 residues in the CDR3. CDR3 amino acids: CASSQAGQGDNSPLHF. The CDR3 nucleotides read TGCGCCAGCAGCCAAGCGGGACAGGGTGATAATTCACCCCTCCACTTT.

CDR3 coding DNA: TGTGCCAGCAGCTTGAGACAGCCCAATGAAAAACTGTTTTTT. Translation gives CASSLRQPNEKLFF. The chain employs TRBV5-6 and TRBJ1-4; TRBD1 might be the D (5 bases). This CDR3 contains 14 residues. Trimming stripped 1 base from V and 5 bases from J, with 9 bases between. From germline, CDR1 is SGHDT and CDR2 YYEEEE.

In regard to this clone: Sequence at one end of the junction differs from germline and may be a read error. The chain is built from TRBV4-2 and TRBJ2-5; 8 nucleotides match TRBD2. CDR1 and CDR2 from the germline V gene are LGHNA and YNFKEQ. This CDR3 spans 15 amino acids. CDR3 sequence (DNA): TGTGCCAACAGCCAAGATCGGGGGGGCCAAGAGACCCAGTACTTC. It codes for CANSQDRGGQETQYF.

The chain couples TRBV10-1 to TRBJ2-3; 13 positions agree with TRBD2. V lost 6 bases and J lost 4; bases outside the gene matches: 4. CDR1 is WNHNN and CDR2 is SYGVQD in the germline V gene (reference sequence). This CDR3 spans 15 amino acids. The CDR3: CASSAGTSGADTQYF. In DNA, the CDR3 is TGCGCCAGCAGCGCCGGGACTAGCGGGGCAGATACGCAGTATTTT.

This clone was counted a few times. CDR3 protein: CASTMTGIGAPLHF. Here the CDR3 DNA reads TGTGCCAGTACTATGACAGGGATCGGAGCACCCCTCCACTTT. The chain is built from TRBV19 and TRBJ1-6, with 7 bases matching TRBD1. Germline V gene sequence: CDR1 LNHDA, CDR2 SQIVND (reference sequence). The CDR3 contains 14 residues. V gave up 7 bases and J gave up 11 bases; unmatched junction bases: 11.